These 18 T cell receptor beta chains were sequenced from one sample in a study of CD8+CD57+ T cells in acquired aplastic anemia. According to the study, genomic DNA was the template for TCR beta VDJ and CDR3 profiling. Each CDR3 protein gets one entry after TCRdb re-called the reads with MiXCR. The sample has 200,000 or so distinct CDR3 sequences; 64% are singletons. Sequenced sample: sorted CD4+, CD8+, or CD8+CD57+ T cells (not recorded which) from PBMCs. The receptor source for this set is a human donor with severe aplastic anemia or a healthy control (not recorded which).

The rearrangement joins TRBV19 to TRBJ2-1; D unclear. The V end lost 1 base, the J end lost 8 bases, and 12 bases lay between the germline ends. Germline loops: CDR1 LNHDA, CDR2 SQIVND (reference sequence). The CDR3 is made up of 14 amino acids. DNA of the CDR3: TGTGCCAGTAGTATAGGGCTCGGCATGGATGAGCAGTTCTTC. Translated: CASSIGLGMDEQFF. Complete variable domain (other parts from reference TRBV19 and TRBJ2-1): DGGITQSPKYLFRKEGQNVTLSCEQNLNHDAMYWYRQDPGQGLRLIYYSQIVNDFQKGDIAEGYSVSREKKESFPLTVTSAQKNPTAFYLCASSIGLGMDEQFFGPGTRLTVL.

As to this clonotype: This CDR3 is missing its conserved last phenylalanine or tryptophan, likely due to a read error. The rearrangement joins TRBV7-6 to TRBJ2-3; TRBD2 matches 12 bases. Germline CDR1 reads SGHVS; CDR2 reads FNYEAQ. Unmatched junction bases numbered 4, after V lost 4 bases and J lost 2 bases. The CDR3 is 16 residues long. CDR3: CASSSSGGAYTDTQYS. CDR3 nucleotides: TGTGCCAGCAGCTCTAGCGGGGGGGCCTACACAGATACGCAGTATTCC.

This rearrangement joins TRBV2 to TRBJ1-6; TRBD1 agrees at 9 bases. The length of the CDR3 is 15 residues. After removal of 1 base from V and 8 bases from J, the junction contained 3 bases not matched to a gene. CDR1 and CDR2 (germline): SNHLY, FYNNEI. CDR3 loop: CASSEGWTGDSPLHF. CDR3 DNA: TGTGCCAGCAGTGAAGGATGGACAGGGGATTCACCCCTCCACTTT.

The rearrangement joins TRBV28 to TRBJ2-3; 7 nucleotides align to TRBD1. V gave up 4 bases and J gave up 3 bases; unmatched junction bases: 16. Per germline, CDR1 MDHEN and CDR2 SYDVKM. This CDR3 has 18 residues. The CDR3 DNA is TGTGCCAGCAGTTCCATTAGGTTGGGGCAGGGGGTAACAGATACGCAGTATTTT. Translated, it gives CASSSIRLGQGVTDTQYF.

J is TRBJ2-2 and V is TRBV24-1; maybe TRBD1 (5 bases). This CDR3 spans 16 amino acids. Germline V gene sequence: CDR1 KGHDR, CDR2 SFDVKD. Between the trimmed V and J ends, which lost 2 bases and 4 bases, there was a span of 13 bases. In nucleotides, the CDR3 is TGTGCCACCAGTGATTCCACCAGGGCGAGCACCGGGGAGCTGTTTTTT. This gives the protein CATSDSTRASTGELFF.

The chain carries TRBV5-6 and TRBJ2-7; 8 bases line up with TRBD1. The ends lost 5 bases at V and 6 bases at J; junction bases unmatched: 13. The germline V gene has CDR1 SGHDT and CDR2 YYEEEE. The CDR3 is made up of 15 amino acids. This CDR3 is CASSYTYTGGGEQYF. The DNA of the CDR3 is TGTGCCAGCAGTTATACCTACACAGGGGGAGGCGAGCAGTACTTC.

The sample holds one count of this clonotype. The chain employs TRBV9 and TRBJ1-2, with 7 bases lining up with TRBD1. Trimming at V came to 3 bases and at J to 4 bases, leaving 3 bases not matched to a gene. Germline CDR1 reads SGDLS; CDR2 reads YYNGEE. The CDR3 runs to 13 residues. DNA of the CDR3: TGTGCCAGCAGCGCACAGGGGCTCTATGGCTACACCTTC. This gives the protein CASSAQGLYGYTF.

The chain has TRBV2 and TRBJ1-6; 10 nucleotides align to TRBD1. CDR1 and CDR2 (germline): SNHLY, FYNNEI. V lost 7 bases to trimming and J lost 10 bases; unmatched junction nucleotides: 10. The CDR3 is 15 amino acids. CDR3 nucleotide sequence: TGTGCCAGCACTAAGGGACAGGGGTTAGGATCACCCCTCCACTTT. This encodes CASTKGQGLGSPLHF. The variable domain in full, with the rest retrieved from reference TRBV2 and TRBJ1-6, is EPEVTQTPSHQVTQMGQEVILRCVPISNHLYFYWYRQILGQKVEFLVSFYNNEISEKSEIFDDQFSVERPDGSNFTLKIRSTKLEDSAMYFCASTKGQGLGSPLHFGNGTRLTVT.

V gene TRBV2 combines with J gene TRBJ1-1; D is uncertain. This CDR3 region has 13 residues. The V gene lost 6 bases and the J gene lost 2 bases, with 10 bases spanning the gap. Germline assignment: CDR1 SNHLY and CDR2 FYNNEI. This CDR3 reads CASRKDLNTEAFF. CDR3 in DNA: TGTGCCAGCAGGAAGGACCTCAACACTGAAGCTTTCTTT.

This clonotype was detected a few times. This chain connects TRBV7-9 to TRBJ1-1; TRBD1 might be the D (6 bases). Germline loops: CDR1 SEHNR, CDR2 FQNEAQ (reference sequence). The length of the CDR3 is 13 residues. The ends were cut back, 3 bases at V and 4 bases at J, with 9 bases in the middle. The CDR3 bases are TGTGCCAGCAGCTTCGGACAGTTCACTGAAGCTTTCTTT. Translated, it gives CASSFGQFTEAFF.

This clonotype has just a few counts. V and J are TRBV10-3 and TRBJ2-3; TRBD2 matches 15 bases. The CDR3 contains 16 residues. V dropped 3 bases and J dropped 4; count of bases not matched to a gene: 2. Germline lookup yields CDR1 ENHRY and CDR2 SYGVKD. In nucleotides, the CDR3 is TGTGCCATCAGTGACGGACTAGCGGGGGGGCCAGATACGCAGTATTTT. This sequence encodes CAISDGLAGGPDTQYF.

This clonotype was recorded at least ten times. CDR3 loop: CAYDEGGELFF. CDR3 bases: TGTGCCTACGACGAGGGCGGGGAGCTGTTTTTT. The J gene is TRBJ2-2, the V gene TRBV2, with D maybe TRBD2 (5 bases). The CDR3 spans 11 residues. Looked up from germline, CDR1 is SNHLY and CDR2 is FYNNEI. Trimming removed 11 bases from V and 7 bases from J, with 11 bases in between.

V is TRBV7-3 and J is TRBJ2-7; 7 bases match TRBD1. This CDR3 comprises 13 residues. Germline V gene data show CDR1 as SGHTA and CDR2 as FQGTGA. V was clipped by 4 bases and J by 2 bases; unmatched bases: 2. The CDR3: CASSYGQAYEQYF. The CDR3 region has the DNA TGTGCCAGCAGCTATGGACAGGCCTACGAGCAGTACTTC.

This clonotype occurred many times. This chain connects TRBV6-1 to TRBJ2-3; 9 bases fit TRBD2. The junction had 5 bases not matched to a gene; V was cut back by 3 bases and J by 4 bases. CDR3 size: 15 residues. CDR1 and CDR2 (germline): MNHNS, SASEGT. The CDR3 loop is CASSDGRGGSDTQYF. Here the CDR3 DNA reads TGTGCCAGCAGTGACGGGCGGGGGGGTTCAGATACGCAGTATTTT.

This chain connects TRBV19 to TRBJ1-1; D unresolved. Trimming stripped 3 bases from V and 1 base from J, with 12 bases between. This CDR3 has 15 amino acids. The germline CDR1 and CDR2 sequences are LNHDA and SQIVND (reference sequence). CDR3 coding DNA: TGTGCCAGTAGTATGAGGGTAGGTCGGAACACTGAAGCTTTCTTT. It codes for CASSMRVGRNTEAFF.

This clonotype came up a few times. A read error may be the cause here, since a much bigger clone is one base away. The CDR3 is CVSSGGGDSGANVLTF. CDR3 coding DNA: TGCGTCAGCAGCGGGGGGGGGGACTCTGGGGCCAACGTCCTGACTTTC. This rearrangement joins TRBV7-9 to TRBJ2-6; 10 bases are shared with TRBD2. This CDR3 is built from 16 residues. CDR1 is SEHNR, CDR2 FQNEAQ, per germline (reference sequence).

The chain carries TRBV7-3 and TRBJ2-7; D may be TRBD1 or TRBD2 (6 bases each). Deletions cut 1 base from V and 2 bases from J, with 12 bases between. The length of the CDR3 is 15 residues. The germline V gene has CDR1 SGHTA and CDR2 FQGTGA. CDR3 residues: CASSLNPGATYEQYF. CDR3 nucleotide sequence: TGTGCCAGCAGCTTAAATCCGGGGGCAACCTACGAGCAGTACTTC.

The chain links TRBV29-1 to TRBJ2-3, with 10 bases that match TRBD2. V shed 3 bases, J shed 2 bases, and the junction held 2 bases outside the gene matches. CDR3 length equals 14 residues. CDR1 is SQVTM, CDR2 ANQGSEA, per germline. CDR3 region: CSVDGTSDTDTQYF. The CDR3 coding sequence is TGCAGCGTTGATGGGACTAGCGACACAGATACGCAGTATTTT.